Included here is one T cell receptor (beta chain) sequence, with context. The data were obtained in a study of blood T cell repertoires in COVID-19. As for the study in general: Acute-phase and convalescent COVID-19 samples originated in the United States, Italy and Spain. Sample material is recorded as cDNA or gDNA derived from T cells, B-cell-depleted T cells, or PBMCs.

The V end was cut by 1 base, the J end by 3 bases, with 13 bases between. CDR1 MDHEN and CDR2 SYDVKM come from the germline V gene. This CDR3 has 15 amino acids. Seattle's enrolled individuals joined amid active infection and were then monitored longitudinally. Per the original data handling: Using reference gene primer amplification, nucleated cell counts were estimated. Sequenced by immunoSEQ multiplex PCR; TCRdb stores in-frame clones only, minus some. The V and J calls and the clone size are those of that table, but D and trimming were determined from the DNA. Counted here are roughly 160,000 clones, roughly 93% occurring once; the ten biggest clones make up about 5%.

This sequence was found in a man younger than 35 with COVID-19, enrolled during active disease. This chain uses TRBV28 with TRBJ2-7; D is perhaps TRBD1 (7 bases). The sequenced material came from peripheral blood. CDR3 nucleotides: TGTGCCAGCAGTTTATTGCCAGGGGGGCACTACGAGCAGTACTTC. Its protein is CASSLLPGGHYEQYF.